This T cell receptor (beta chain) is drawn from a study of blood T cells in healthy people across ages. Next came a second PCR, run for about 7 to 12 cycles, which used a sample-barcoded 5' primer along with a J-beta primer mix. TCRdb itself ran the 5' RACE reads through MiXCR, one entry per CDR3 protein. The table includes around 800,000 distinct CDR3 sequences, roughly 24% detected once. Germline V gene sequence: CDR1 SQVTM, CDR2 ANQGSEA. CDR3 length equals 12 residues. V was trimmed by 2 bases and J by 3 bases, leaving 7 bases between them. Only a few counts were recorded for this clonotype. Donors ranged from about 6 to 90 years old and were healthy Caucasians in Russia. Per sample, no less than 6 micrograms of total RNA were extracted. These records were also assigned to another study, of T cells of mothers and their children.

Sequencing used blood. The chain is built from TRBV29-1 and TRBJ1-2; tentative D call: TRBD1 (6 bases). The TCR sequence derives from a boy between 10 and 17 years old in good health. The CDR3 sequence is CSVEPGDYGYTF. The CDR3 DNA reads as TGCAGCGTTGAACCAGGGGACTATGGCTACACCTTC.